This TCR beta chain was captured in a study of T cells in Graves' hyperthyroidism and ophthalmopathy. Study as a whole: Upon initial diagnosis and before any treatment, peripheral blood was collected.

Trimming removed 4 bases at V and 1 base at J, with 16 bases between. The V gene's germline CDR1 is GTSNPN and CDR2 SVGIG (reference sequence). The CDR3 sequence is 15 residues long. Ten or more counts support this clonotype. The antigen remains unidentified. It was RNA transcripts that yielded the amplified TCR beta CDR3 regions. Researchers ran a first-round RT-PCR on the TCR CDR3 using the HTBI primer set. TCRdb re-derived calls from the multiplex PCR reads in MiXCR, one entry per CDR3 protein. In the table there are 300,000 to 450,000 distinct CDR3 sequences, roughly 15% of which are singletons. PBMCs stemmed from 10 ml fresh peripheral blood. General study findings and limits: The blood repertoire included most of the expanded thyroid clonotypes above 0.001.

Sequenced: blood. The chain carries TRBV30 and TRBJ1-1; D perhaps matches TRBD1 (6 bases). The sequence came from a woman aged 30 to 39 with Graves' ophthalmopathy. This CDR3 reads CAWKFWGQTNTEAFF. The CDR3 nucleotides are TGTGCCTGGAAGTTCTGGGGGCAGACGAACACTGAAGCTTTCTTT.